The TCR beta chain described here comes from a study of blood T cell repertoires in COVID-19. In the study overall: Sites in the United States, Italy and Spain provided acute and convalescent COVID-19 samples. Sources were T cells, B-cell-depleted T cells, or PBMCs; the material itself was cDNA or gDNA.

V was clipped by 1 base and J by 0 bases, with 7 bases between them. This CDR3 comprises 15 residues. CDR1 is LGHDT and CDR2 is YNNKEL in the germline V gene (reference sequence). Authors' analysis steps: For nucleated cells, counts were estimated from reference gene primer amplification. The assay was immunoSEQ multiplex PCR, and TCRdb's table has in-frame clones only and misses some. The DNA gave D and trimming, while V, J and clone size come from that table. The sample consists of some 97,000 clones, just over 90% of them appearing once. This chain uses TRBV3-1 (or the pseudogene TRBV3-2) with TRBJ1-3; D may be TRBD1 (5 bases). The receptor was isolated from a man in his fifties with active COVID-19. The sample taken for sequencing was peripheral blood. The CDR3 here is CASSQGQLSGNTIYF. CDR3 DNA sequence: TGTGCCAGCAGCCAAGGACAGCTCTCTGGAAACACCATATATTTT.